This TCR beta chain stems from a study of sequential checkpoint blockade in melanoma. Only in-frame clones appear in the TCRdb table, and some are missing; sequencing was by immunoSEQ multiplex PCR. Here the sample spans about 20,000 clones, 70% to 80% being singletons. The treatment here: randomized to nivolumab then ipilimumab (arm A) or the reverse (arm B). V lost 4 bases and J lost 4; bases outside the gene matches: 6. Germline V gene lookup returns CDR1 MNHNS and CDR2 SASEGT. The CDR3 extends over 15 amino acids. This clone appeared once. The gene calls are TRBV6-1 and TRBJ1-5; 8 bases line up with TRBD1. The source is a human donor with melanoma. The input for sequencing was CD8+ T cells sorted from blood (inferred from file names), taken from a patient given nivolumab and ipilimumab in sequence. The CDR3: CASSVPGQANQPQHF. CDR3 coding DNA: TGTGCCAGCAGTGTACCGGGACAGGCAAATCAGCCCCAGCATTTT.